This T cell receptor (beta chain) was profiled in a study of blood T cell repertoires in COVID-19. Method: immunoSEQ multiplex PCR; TCRdb's copy keeps in-frame clones and lacks some. Of 130,000 to 150,000 clones in the sample, 70% to 90% are singletons; the top ten hold around 6.2%. CDR1 and CDR2 from the germline V gene are LGHDT and YNNKEL (reference sequence). The CDR3 sequence is 15 residues long. Trimming shortened V by 2 bases and J by 9 bases, and 14 bases separated the two germline ends. Only a few counts were recorded for this clone. The TCR originated in a middle-aged woman who had recovered from COVID-19. The chain recombines TRBV3-1 (or the pseudogene TRBV3-2) with TRBJ1-6, with D tentatively TRBD1 (5 bases). What was sequenced was PBMCs or T cells enriched from blood (not recorded which). CDR3 bases: TGTGCCAGCAGCCAATTGGGCTTGGGGGGTTCACCCCTCCACTTT. Protein: CASSQLGLGGSPLHF.